This T cell receptor (beta chain) was documented in a study of T cells in Graves' hyperthyroidism and ophthalmopathy. Researchers amplified the TCR beta CDR3 regions from RNA transcripts. First-round RT-PCR targeting the TCR CDR3 was performed with the HTBI primer set. Using its own MiXCR run on the multiplex PCR reads, TCRdb lists one record per CDR3 protein. The sample yields roughly 98,000 distinct CDR3 sequences, roughly 40% seen once. Germline values: CDR1 MNHEY, CDR2 SMNVEV (reference sequence). This CDR3 has 15 residues. A word on this clonotype: It is likely a read error, because the conserved phenylalanine at the end of the CDR3 is missing.

This TCR came from a woman aged 25 to 45 with Graves' hyperthyroidism. The sample comprised peripheral blood or thyroid tissue (not recorded which). The chain has TRBV27 and TRBJ2-7, with D maybe TRBD2 (5 bases). As DNA, the CDR3 is TGTGCCATCAGTCCACGGACTCCTAGGGCCTACGAGCAGTACTCC. It yields the protein CAISPRTPRAYEQYS.